The clone carrying this T cell receptor beta chain has ten or more counts. MiXCR, applied by TCRdb to the 5' RACE reads, yields one record per CDR3 protein. The repertoire includes almost 550,000 distinct CDR3 sequences, just over 20% of them detected once, and about an eighth sits in the top ten. This CDR3 spans 13 amino acids. The J segment lost 1 base and the V segment lost 10 bases, leaving 4 bases of the junction unmatched. CDR1 and CDR2 (germline): SGHKS, YYEKEE (reference sequence). The data stem from a study of T-cell memory formation after mild COVID-19. The chain employs TRBV5-5 and TRBJ2-5; TRBD2 matches 10 bases. What was sequenced was PBMCs or a T cell subset sorted from them (not recorded which). The sequence came from an adult woman who had mild COVID-19 (a few samples of this study predate the infection). Cell type and time point are not known. The CDR3 loop reads CASSGGLQETQYF. CDR3 nucleotides: TGTGCCTCTAGCGGGGGACTCCAAGAGACCCAGTACTTC.